What follows is one T cell receptor beta chain and its context. Its recognized antigen is unknown. It has no much larger one-base neighbor in the sample; base qualities were not kept. These data come from a study of OX40 agonist ivuxolimab in advanced cancers. Context from the whole study: Ivuxolimab, which targeted the costimulatory receptor OX40 (CD134), was an agonistic, fully human IgG2 monoclonal antibody. Intravenous ivuxolimab was administered to patients every 2 weeks at six dose levels: 0.01, 0.1, 0.3, 1.5, 3 and 10 mg/kg. Of the 50 to 55 patients in dose escalation, about 20 had hepatocellular carcinoma, roughly 15 had melanoma, 9 had renal cell carcinoma and 9 had head and neck cancer. The dose-escalation cohort was around 83% male with a mean age of about 60 years, ranging from roughly 20 to 85. Prior anti-PD-1, anti-PD-L1 or anti-CTLA-4 therapy was permitted, and 40% of dose-escalation patients had received checkpoint inhibitors. Partial responses occurred in three dose-escalation patients, of whom one had hepatocellular carcinoma and two had cutaneous melanoma. The purpose of peripheral TCRbeta sequencing was to test whether ivuxolimab changed TCR sequence diversity and led to clonal T-cell expansion. The paper covers the monotherapy dose-escalation part of the phase I ivuxolimab trial, which included N of about 50 patients.

The trial excluded patients who had a history of autoimmune disease or were on systemic immunosuppression. Peripheral blood for TCR sequencing was collected from all dose cohorts at baseline, on cycle 4 day 1, and on cycle 7 day 1. Samples were obtained from an open-label, multicenter, first-in-human phase I dose-escalation trial of ivuxolimab. The trial enrolled adults with locally advanced or metastatic head and neck squamous cell, hepatocellular, melanoma or renal cell carcinoma. Before TCR sequencing, CD4+ T cells and CD8+ T cells from peripheral blood were sorted into separate populations. For sequencing of the TCRbeta CDR3 region, genomic DNA was extracted from the sorted cells. The immunoSEQ Assay was used to sequence the TCRbeta CDR3 regions. TCRdb carries this immuneACCESS record with in-frame sequences only. Its versions omit some clonotypes, under half of them owing to an unresolved V gene in the studies checked, with the rest unexplained. Here the sample has 65,000 to 95,000 clones; 90% to 95% occur a single time. The leading ten clones occupy approximately 2.4% of the sample.

Trimming takes 1 base from V and 3 bases from J, and the germline ends sit 7 bases apart. The germline V gene (reference sequence) gives CDR1 as LNHDA and CDR2 as SQIVND. CDR3 length: 14 amino acids, cysteine to phenylalanine. Left in the record is the CDR3 DNA by itself, 42 bases read in frame from the first base. On the study overall, not on this receptor specifically: Which antigens the clonally expanded peripheral T cells were specific for was not determined. Clonal expansion of both CD4+ and CD8+ blood T cells was observed from baseline to week 6 at doses 0.1 to 3.0 mg/kg. In the 0.1-3.0 mg/kg groups, partial responders had among the lowest normalized peripheral clonal expansion, particularly in CD8+ T cells. Low levels of normalized T-cell clonal expansion were also seen in some patients who did not respond. On average, CD8+ T cells showed more expanded clones than CD4+ T cells after ivuxolimab.

The chain is made from TRBV19 and TRBJ2-1; the D gene lacks a confident call. The receptor was isolated from an adult with an advanced solid tumor such as melanoma, head and neck, liver or kidney cancer. The sequencing used CD4+ or CD8+ T cells sorted from blood, collected in a trial of the OX40 agonist ivuxolimab. CDR3 sequence: CASSIGDRYNEQFF. In nucleotide form, the sequence is TGTGCCAGTAGTATAGGAGACCGCTACAATGAGCAGTTCTTC.